This entry lists 6 T cell receptor beta chains sequenced from one sample in a study of T cell responses to AZD1222 COVID-19 vaccine. Sequencing used immunoSEQ multiplex PCR; TCRdb keeps in-frame clones, though not all of them. The data contain 180,000 or so clones, 92% of them seen just once; the ten biggest clones take up 1.3%. Sequencing used peripheral blood, obtained 28 days after the second AZD1222 dose. The receptors were sampled from an adult who received the AZD1222 COVID-19 vaccine.

V and J are TRBV7-2 and TRBJ1-2, with 10 bases matching TRBD1. CDR3 length: 14 amino acids. J lost 6 bases, V lost 1 base, and 2 bases had no gene match. The germline gives CDR1 SGHTA, CDR2 FQGNSA. The CDR3 here is CASSLVDRGNGYTF. CDR3 DNA: TGTGCCAGCAGCTTAGTGGACAGGGGGAATGGCTACACCTTC.

The chain links TRBV4-2 to TRBJ1-2; D remains ambiguous. Germline CDR1 LGHNA, CDR2 YNFKEQ. CDR3 length: 15 residues. Between the trimmed V and J ends, which lost 0 bases and 5 bases, there was a span of 13 bases. In DNA form, the CDR3 reads TGTGCCAGCAGCCAAGAAAAGGGCTCGGGATATGGCTACACCTTC. The encoded protein is CASSQEKGSGYGYTF.

This rearrangement joins TRBV28 to TRBJ2-5, with 8 bases aligning to TRBD1. This CDR3 is built from 13 residues. Germline-derived CDR1 and CDR2 are MDHEN and SYDVKM. Losses at the gene ends were 6 bases for V and 8 bases for J; bases not matched to a gene: 8. CDR3 region: CASRRQGMHTQYF. CDR3 DNA sequence: TGTGCCAGCAGACGACAGGGGATGCATACCCAGTACTTC. The whole variable domain, remainder taken from reference TRBV28 and TRBJ2-5, is DVKVTQSSRYLVKRTGEKVFLECVQDMDHENMFWYRQDPGLGLRLIYFSYDVKMKEKGDIPEGYSVSREKKERFSLILESASTNQTSMYLCASRRQGMHTQYFGPGTRLLVL.

This clone appeared a single time. The rearrangement uses TRBV7-9 and TRBJ1-3; the D gene is possibly TRBD1 (5 bases). The CDR3 sequence is 13 residues long. The V and J ends lost 5 bases and 10 bases respectively, with 15 bases between them. In germline, CDR1 is SEHNR, CDR2 FQNEAQ (reference sequence). The CDR3 loop reads CASSPGLRATIYF. The CDR3 DNA reads TGTGCCAGCAGCCCGGGACTGCGGGCTACCATATATTTT.

This chain links TRBV19 with TRBJ1-1; D is possibly TRBD1 (6 bases). The CDR3 is 16 residues long. Trimming pared 3 bases from V and 1 base from J, leaving 15 bases between. Germline values: CDR1 LNHDA, CDR2 SQIVND (reference sequence). The CDR3 DNA follows: TGTGCCAGTAGTATGTTAGGAGACAGGACGAACACTGAAGCTTTCTTT. Amino acid sequence: CASSMLGDRTNTEAFF.

This sequence joins TRBV15 and TRBJ1-3; 8 nucleotides line up with TRBD1. The J segment lost 4 bases and the V segment lost 1 base, leaving 3 bases of the junction unmatched. This CDR3 comprises 15 residues. Germline loops: CDR1 LNHNV, CDR2 YYDKDF (reference sequence). CDR3 nucleotide sequence: TGTGCCACCAGCAGAGGGGGACAGGAAGGAAACACCATATATTTT. This sequence encodes CATSRGGQEGNTIYF.